Below, 30 T cell receptor beta chains from the same sample are listed, as sequenced in a study of T-cell memory formation after mild COVID-19. From the 5' RACE reads, TCRdb called clonotypes with MiXCR, one entry per CDR3 protein. The sample consists of about 260,000 distinct CDR3 sequences, 7.5% to 9.5% of them appearing once. The sequenced material came from PBMCs or a T cell subset sorted from them (not recorded which). The receptors originated from a man younger than 35 who had mild COVID-19 (a few samples of this study predate the infection). Cell type and time point are not known.

This clonotype was detected a few times. This chain uses TRBV5-1 with TRBJ2-3; the match to TRBD2 covers 8 bases. V was pared by 0 bases and J by 3 bases, with 3 bases of the junction left unmatched. The CDR3 is 15 residues long. Looked up from germline, CDR1 is SGHRS and CDR2 is YFSETQ. CDR3 DNA sequence: TGCGCCAGCAGCTTGGCAACTAGCGGAACAGATACGCAGTATTTT. Protein: CASSLATSGTDTQYF.

This chain links TRBV5-1 with TRBJ1-4; D is uncertain. Germline V gives CDR1 SGHRS, CDR2 YFSETQ. Trimming pared 4 bases from V and 5 bases from J, leaving 12 bases between. This CDR3 comprises 14 residues. The CDR3 loop reads CASSVHWPNEKLFF. CDR3 bases: TGCGCCAGCAGCGTCCATTGGCCCAATGAAAAACTGTTTTTT. The full variable domain, in which reference TRBV5-1 and TRBJ1-4 provide the parts outside the CDR3, is KAGVTQTPRYLIKTRGQQVTLSCSPISGHRSVSWYQQTPGQGLQFLFEYFSETQRNKGNFPGRFSGRQFSNSRSEMNVSTLELGDSALYLCASSVHWPNEKLFFGSGTQLSVL.

The chain employs TRBV12-3 or TRBV12-4 and TRBJ2-3; D not certain. There are 15 residues in the CDR3. Deletions cut 5 bases from V and 0 bases from J, with 12 bases between. The CDR3 DNA is TGTGCCAGCAGTCCAGACCCCGGTAGCACAGATACGCAGTATTTT. This gives the protein CASSPDPGSTDTQYF.

CDR3 bases: TGCGCCAGCAGCCCGGGGAGGAAACAGGGCGTTACCGGGGAGCTGTTTTTT. Encoded protein: CASSPGRKQGVTGELFF. The rearrangement links TRBV5-1 to TRBJ2-2; the D gene could be TRBD1 or TRBD2 (6 bases each). V lost 4 bases and J lost 5, with 21 bases in between. Germline CDR1 reads SGHRS; CDR2 reads YFSETQ. CDR3 length: 17 amino acids.

The CDR3 DNA follows: TGCAGTGCTAGCCCCCCGGGGTCCTACAATGAGCAGTTCTTC. It encodes CSASPPGSYNEQFF. The genes are TRBV20-1 and TRBJ2-1; possibly TRBD2 for D (5 bases). CDR1 DFQATT and CDR2 SNEGSKA come from the germline V gene (reference sequence). This CDR3 is built from 14 residues. Trimming removed 3 bases from V and 1 base from J, with 10 bases in between.

The V and J genes are TRBV3-1 and TRBJ2-1, with 7 bases identical to TRBD2. V trimming: 4 bases; J trimming: 0 bases; junction bases outside the gene matches: 6. The germline V gene encodes CDR1 LGHDT and CDR2 YNNKEL (reference sequence). This CDR3 has 16 amino acids. The CDR3 loop is CASSPGTTSSYNEQFF. In DNA, the CDR3 is TGTGCCAGCAGCCCCGGGACTACGAGCTCCTACAATGAGCAGTTCTTC.

The chain is built from TRBV19 and TRBJ1-4; D ambiguous. V lost 3 bases and J lost 8, with 16 bases in between. The germline CDR1 and CDR2 sequences are LNHDA and SQIVND (reference sequence). CDR3 length: 15 amino acids. The CDR3 DNA reads as TGTGCCAGTAGTATTCGGCGGCAGCCTATGGAAAAACTGTTTTTT. This encodes CASSIRRQPMEKLFF. Looking up the rest from reference TRBV19 and TRBJ1-4 gives the full variable domain: DGGITQSPKYLFRKEGQNVTLSCEQNLNHDAMYWYRQDPGQGLRLIYYSQIVNDFQKGDIAEGYSVSREKKESFPLTVTSAQKNPTAFYLCASSIRRQPMEKLFFGSGTQLSVL.

The chain uses TRBV7-8 and TRBJ2-7; D possibly corresponds to TRBD2 (6 bases). V lost 9 bases and J 1 base, leaving 22 bases between the germline ends. Germline loops: CDR1 SGHVS, CDR2 FQNEAQ. The CDR3 extends over 16 amino acids. The CDR3 sequence is CASSPIGGVVSYEQYF. CDR3 nucleotide sequence: TGTGCCAGTAGTCCTATCGGCGGGGTCGTGTCCTACGAGCAGTACTTC. The full variable domain, with the rest looked up from reference TRBV7-8 and TRBJ2-7, is GAGVSQSPRYKVAKRGQDVALRCDPISGHVSLFWYQQALGQGPEFLTYFQNEAQLDKSGLPSDRFFAERPEGSVSTLKIQRTQQEDSAVYLCASSPIGGVVSYEQYFGPGTRLTVT.

This clonotype was counted between two and nine times. This chain joins TRBV7-2 and TRBJ2-4; TRBD2 matches 12 bases. Germline trimming cut 5 bases from V and 8 bases from J; bases unmatched to any gene: 13. CDR1 and CDR2 (germline): SGHTA, FQGNSA. The CDR3 spans 17 residues. The CDR3 reads CASSPMRLAGAADIQYF. In DNA, the CDR3 is TGTGCCAGCAGCCCAATGCGACTAGCGGGGGCGGCGGACATTCAGTACTTC.

This clonotype has more than one count but fewer than ten. The CDR3 DNA is TGTGCCAGCAGCCAAGAAGCACGAAACAATGAGCAGTTCTTC. Translating it yields CASSQEARNNEQFF. The chain combines TRBV4-2 with TRBJ2-1; no reliable D call. CDR1 LGHNA and CDR2 YNFKEQ come from the germline V gene. V lost 0 bases and J 5 bases, leaving 8 bases between the germline ends. The CDR3 is made up of 14 amino acids.

The rearrangement joins TRBV12-3 or TRBV12-4 to TRBJ2-4, with 14 bases identical to TRBD2. The V segment lost 2 bases and the J segment 0 bases; nucleotides outside the gene matches: 9. This CDR3 region has 20 residues. CDR3 region: CASSLRAGTSGGVAKNIQYF. The CDR3 nucleotides are TGTGCCAGCAGTTTAAGAGCCGGGACTAGCGGGGGAGTAGCCAAAAACATTCAGTACTTC.

This clonotype was detected ten times or more. The chain uses TRBV7-3 and TRBJ2-2; 10 bases are shared with TRBD2. This CDR3 comprises 16 residues. V gave up 5 bases and J gave up 1 base; unmatched junction bases: 4. Germline CDR1 SGHTA, CDR2 FQGTGA. CDR3: CASSPRLAGNTGELFF. The DNA for the CDR3 is TGTGCCAGCAGCCCCAGACTAGCGGGGAACACCGGGGAGCTGTTTTTT.

The rearrangement links TRBV18 to TRBJ2-3; TRBD2 matches at 7 bases. Germline V gene lookup returns CDR1 KGHSH and CDR2 LQKENI. The CDR3 contains 15 residues. J lost 3 bases, V lost 6 bases, and 9 bases had no gene match. This chain's CDR3 is CASSPLAGETDTQYF. As DNA, the CDR3 is TGTGCCAGCTCCCCTTTGGCGGGGGAGACAGATACGCAGTATTTT. Full variable domain (outside the CDR3, taken from reference TRBV18 and TRBJ2-3): NAGVMQNPRHLVRRRGQEARLRCSPMKGHSHVYWYRQLPEEGLKFMVYLQKENIIDESGMPKERFSAEFPKEGPSILRIQQVVRGDSAAYFCASSPLAGETDTQYFGPGTRLTVL.

The rearrangement joins TRBV20-1 to TRBJ2-3; TRBD2 might be the D (7 bases). The germline gives CDR1 DFQATT, CDR2 SNEGSKA (reference sequence). This CDR3 comprises 15 residues. The ends were cut back, 3 bases at V and 3 bases at J, with 16 bases in the middle. CDR3 bases: TGCAGTGCTAGTACTAGCGAGGGGGGGACAGATACGCAGTATTTT. This codes for CSASTSEGGTDTQYF.

For this clonotype: The CDR3 ends on some other residue instead of the conserved phenylalanine or tryptophan, so this is likely a read error. CDR3 coding DNA: TGCAGCGTGGGAATCCTCCCAGGGGCGTCGGCTTTCATT. It translates to CSVGILPGASAFI. The rearrangement uses TRBV29-1 and TRBJ1-1, with D possibly TRBD1 on 6 matching bases. The V end was cut by 6 bases, the J end by 11 bases, with 22 bases between. The CDR3 covers 13 residues. The germline V gene has CDR1 SQVTM and CDR2 ANQGSEA.

V and J are TRBV3-1 and TRBJ2-5, with D tentatively TRBD2 (5 bases). This CDR3 has 14 amino acids. CDR1 and CDR2 from the germline V gene are LGHDT and YNNKEL (reference sequence). V was shortened by 1 base and J by 5 bases, with 11 bases between the two germline ends. The CDR3 sequence is CASSQGAGQETQYF. DNA for the CDR3: TGTGCCAGCAGCCAAGGTGCGGGTCAGGAGACCCAGTACTTC.

This clonotype was detected many times. This chain connects TRBV11-2 to TRBJ2-1; 10 nucleotides match TRBD2. In germline, CDR1 is SGHAT, CDR2 FQNNGV. V dropped 6 bases and J dropped 9; count of bases not matched to a gene: 11. This CDR3 region has 15 residues. CDR3 protein: CASRSSGGAHIEQFF. The CDR3 DNA reads TGTGCCAGCAGATCGAGCGGGGGGGCCCATATTGAGCAGTTCTTC.

The chain carries TRBV23-1 and TRBJ2-3; D gene uncertain. Being an ORF, TRBV23-1 has a function that is uncertain. V lost 3 bases, J lost 5 bases, and 6 bases lay in between. This CDR3 comprises 12 residues. The CDR3 nucleotides are TGCGCCAGCAGTCATCTCCTAGATACGCAGTATTTT. It codes for CASSHLLDTQYF.

The table lists this clonotype with a few counts. The V call is TRBV27, the J call TRBJ2-3; tentatively, D is TRBD1 (6 bases). The CDR3 runs to 11 residues. The germline CDR1 and CDR2 sequences are MNHEY and SMNVEV (reference sequence). Trimming removed 10 bases at V and 4 bases at J, with 9 bases between. Written as DNA, the CDR3 is TGTGCCACACAGGGACCAGATACGCAGTATTTT. Residues: CATQGPDTQYF.

This chain joins TRBV12-3 or TRBV12-4 and TRBJ2-5, with TRBD1 as a possible D gene (6 bases). V gave up 5 bases and J gave up 0 bases, with 13 bases separating them. The CDR3 is 15 amino acids. The CDR3 protein is CASSPLDSYQETQYF. In nucleotides, the CDR3 is TGTGCCAGCAGTCCATTGGACAGTTACCAAGAGACCCAGTACTTC.

This clonotype was picked up many times. The chain joins TRBV4-2 to TRBJ2-1; the D is unclear. The germline V and J ends were trimmed by 4 bases and 5 bases, with 6 bases remaining between them. Germline V gene lookup returns CDR1 LGHNA and CDR2 YNFKEQ. The CDR3 runs to 12 residues. This CDR3 reads CASSLNNNEQFF. CDR3 nucleotide sequence: TGTGCCAGCAGCCTAAATAACAATGAGCAGTTCTTC.

This clonotype has just a few counts. The V gene is TRBV5-1, the J gene TRBJ2-1; 8 bases map to TRBD2. With V trimmed by 4 bases and J by 9 bases, 3 bases remained unmatched. Germline CDR1 and CDR2: SGHRS and YFSETQ. CDR3 length: 12 residues. The CDR3 coding sequence is TGCGCCAGCAGCCGTGCGGGGGGTGAGCAGTTCTTC. It codes for CASSRAGGEQFF. Full variable domain (rest looked up from reference TRBV5-1 and TRBJ2-1): KAGVTQTPRYLIKTRGQQVTLSCSPISGHRSVSWYQQTPGQGLQFLFEYFSETQRNKGNFPGRFSGRQFSNSRSEMNVSTLELGDSALYLCASSRAGGEQFFGPGTRLTVL.

J is TRBJ1-2 and V is TRBV7-2, with D uncertain. The CDR3 has 13 residues. V shed 2 bases and J shed 3 bases, with 7 bases lying between them. Per germline, CDR1 SGHTA and CDR2 FQGNSA. The CDR3 sequence is CASSLSKYYGYTF. Written as DNA, the CDR3 is TGTGCCAGCAGCTTATCAAAATACTATGGCTACACCTTC.

The sample holds one count of this clonotype. V is TRBV19 and J is TRBJ1-2, with TRBD1 identical over 8 bases. Germline CDR1 and CDR2: LNHDA and SQIVND (reference sequence). The CDR3 sequence is 14 residues long. With V trimmed by 9 bases and J by 1 base, 7 bases remained unmatched. The CDR3 DNA reads as TGTGCCAGCCGGGACAGGATAGATAACTATGGCTACACCTTC. Encoded protein: CASRDRIDNYGYTF.

The sample holds a few counts of this clonotype. The gene calls are TRBV10-2 and TRBJ2-5; D is ambiguous. Germline values: CDR1 WSHSY, CDR2 SAAADI. CDR3 length equals 12 residues. Trimming removed 6 bases from V and 4 bases from J, with 9 bases in between. CDR3 loop: CASSPALETQYF. The CDR3 region has the DNA TGCGCCAGCAGCCCCGCGCTAGAGACCCAGTACTTC.

The V call is TRBV7-9, the J call TRBJ2-7, with no clear D. This CDR3 is 13 amino acids long. V was clipped by 2 bases and J by 5 bases, with 10 bases between them. Germline CDR1 is SEHNR and CDR2 is FQNEAQ (reference sequence). For the CDR3, the DNA is TGTGCCAGCAGCTTATCAGCACAGAACGAGCAGTACGTC. As protein: CASSLSAQNEQYV.

The sample holds many counts of this clonotype. The rearrangement joins TRBV27 to TRBJ2-1; D is possibly TRBD1 (6 bases). This CDR3 has 12 residues. The ends were cut back, 2 bases at V and 9 bases at J, with 8 bases in the middle. Germline V gene sequence: CDR1 MNHEY, CDR2 SMNVEV (reference sequence). CDR3: CASSLLGGEQFF. CDR3 nucleotide sequence: TGTGCCAGCAGTTTACTAGGGGGTGAGCAGTTCTTC.

This clonotype appeared a few times. The chain joins TRBV7-9 to TRBJ2-3; D gene ambiguous. This CDR3 contains 15 residues. CDR1 SEHNR and CDR2 FQNEAQ come from the germline V gene (reference sequence). Trimming cost V 0 bases and J 1 base, with 8 bases left between them. In DNA, the CDR3 is TGTGCCAGCAGCTTAGCGAGGACCCGCACAGATACGCAGTATTTT. It specifies CASSLARTRTDTQYF.

This clonotype was counted ten times or more. The chain joins TRBV20-1 to TRBJ2-5; D remains ambiguous. V gave up 6 bases and J gave up 5 bases, with 19 bases separating them. The germline V gene has CDR1 DFQATT and CDR2 SNEGSKA (reference sequence). The CDR3 sequence is 14 residues long. This CDR3 reads CSALKGTLGETQYF. For the CDR3, the DNA is TGCAGTGCCCTTAAGGGAACACTTGGGGAGACCCAGTACTTC.

This clonotype has only a few counts. This chain's CDR3 is CASRRAGQSGGYTF. Here the CDR3 DNA reads TGTGCCAGCAGAAGGGCCGGACAGTCGGGCGGCTACACCTTC. The chain recombines TRBV6-5 with TRBJ1-2, with D tentatively TRBD1 (6 bases). V was pared by 6 bases and J by 8 bases, with 19 bases between. The germline CDR1 and CDR2 sequences are MNHEY and SVGAGI. CDR3 length: 14 residues.